This T cell receptor (beta chain) was profiled in a study of T cells expressing NK-cell markers. Whole-study context: It was sorted CD3+CD56-NKG2C+, CD3+CD56+NKG2C- and CD3+CD56+NKG2C+ T cells that provided the TCR beta repertoires. Study-wide findings and caveats: Where several donors were concerned, these clonotypes also led the CD3+CD56-NKG2C+ fraction.

TCRdb re-called the 5' RACE reads, yielding one record per CDR3 amino acid sequence without DNA. The sample is made up of over 350,000 distinct CDR3 sequences, and the top ten hold about 10% of it. Turning to this clonotype: Antigen unknown.

Germline CDR1 LGHNT, CDR2 FRNRAP. The CDR3 is 15 residues long. Sequences were obtained from blood T cells: a sorted CD56 or NKG2C T cell subset, CD4+ or CD8+ T cells, or bulk PBMC T cells (not recorded which). The TCR comes from a woman in her forties or fifties in good health. V is TRBV12-5 and J is TRBJ2-4; lacking DNA, the TRBD1 call made by TCRdb goes unchecked. CDR3 amino acids: CASGLPGTDKNIQYF.